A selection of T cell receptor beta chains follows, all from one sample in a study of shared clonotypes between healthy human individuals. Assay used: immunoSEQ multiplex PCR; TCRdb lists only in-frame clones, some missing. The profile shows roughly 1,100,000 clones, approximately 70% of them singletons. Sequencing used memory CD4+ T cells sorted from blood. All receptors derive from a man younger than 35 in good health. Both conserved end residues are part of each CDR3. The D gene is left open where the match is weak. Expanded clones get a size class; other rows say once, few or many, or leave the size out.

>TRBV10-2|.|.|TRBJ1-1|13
CASSVQGNTEAFF
TGCGCCAGCAGTGTCCAGGGGAACACTGAAGCTTTCTTT
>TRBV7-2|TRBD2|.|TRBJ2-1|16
CASSLLSGGAYNEQFF
TGTGCCAGCAGCTTACTCAGCGGGGGTGCCTACAATGAGCAGTTCTTC
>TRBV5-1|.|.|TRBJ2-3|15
CASSTAAGTTDTQYF
TGCGCCAGCAGCACCGCCGCGGGGACCACAGATACGCAGTATTTT
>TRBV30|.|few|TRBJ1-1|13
CAWSVGKNTEAFF
TGTGCCTGGAGTGTGGGGAAGAACACTGAAGCTTTCTTT
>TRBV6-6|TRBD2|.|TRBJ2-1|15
CASSYQLAGNNEQFF
TGTGCCAGCAGTTACCAACTAGCGGGAAACAATGAGCAGTTCTTC
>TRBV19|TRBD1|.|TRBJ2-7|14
CASKTGTASYEQYF
TGTGCCAGCAAGACCGGGACAGCTTCCTACGAGCAGTACTTC
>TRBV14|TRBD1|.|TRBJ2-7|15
CASSQAGTGGREQYF
TGTGCCAGCAGCCAAGCCGGGACAGGAGGGCGCGAGCAGTACTTC
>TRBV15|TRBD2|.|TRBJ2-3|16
CATSRDSAGGVDTQYF
TGTGCCACCAGCAGAGATAGTGCGGGAGGGGTAGATACGCAGTATTTT
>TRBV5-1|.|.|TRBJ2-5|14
CASSFWGIQETQYF
TGCGCCAGCAGCTTTTGGGGGATACAAGAGACCCAGTACTTC
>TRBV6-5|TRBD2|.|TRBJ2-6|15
CASSREGSGANVLTF
TGTGCCAGCAGCCGGGAGGGCTCTGGGGCCAACGTCCTGACTTTC
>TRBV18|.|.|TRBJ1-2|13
CASSPNRDYGYTF
TGTGCCAGCTCACCAAACAGGGACTATGGCTACACCTTC
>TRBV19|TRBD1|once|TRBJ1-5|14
CATSGGRGNQPQHF
TGTGCTACTTCAGGGGGCAGGGGCAATCAGCCCCAGCATTTT
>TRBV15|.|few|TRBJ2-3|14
CATSRDRHTDTQYF
TGTGCCACCAGCAGAGATCGGCACACAGATACGCAGTATTTT
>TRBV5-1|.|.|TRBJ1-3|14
CASRQDSPGNTIYF
TGCGCCAGCAGGCAGGACAGTCCTGGAAACACCATATATTTT
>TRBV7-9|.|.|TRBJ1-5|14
CASSLEGVIQPQHF
TGTGCCAGCAGCCTCGAGGGGGTGATTCAGCCCCAGCATTTT
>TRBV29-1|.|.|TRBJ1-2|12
CSVERPNYGYTF
TGCAGCGTTGAAAGGCCAAACTATGGCTACACCTTC
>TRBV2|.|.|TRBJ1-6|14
CARGGVDVRSPLHF
TGTGCCAGGGGCGGGGTGGACGTAAGGTCACCCCTCCACTTT
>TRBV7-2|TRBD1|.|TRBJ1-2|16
CASSLGGTVPLYGYTF
TGTGCCAGCAGCTTAGGGGGGACAGTACCACTCTATGGCTACACCTTC
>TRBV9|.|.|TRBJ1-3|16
CASSVGSLLGGNTIYF
TGTGCCAGCAGCGTAGGAAGCCTCCTGGGTGGAAACACCATATATTTT
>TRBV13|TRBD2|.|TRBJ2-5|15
CASTKTSGYQETQYF
TGTGCCAGCACCAAGACTAGCGGGTACCAAGAGACCCAGTACTTC
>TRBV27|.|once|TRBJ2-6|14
CASNSFSGANVLTF
TGTGCCAGCAATTCTTTCTCTGGGGCCAACGTCCTGACTTTC
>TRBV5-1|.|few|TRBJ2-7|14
CASSLGHSSYEQYF
TGCGCCAGCAGCTTAGGTCACAGCTCCTACGAGCAGTACTTC
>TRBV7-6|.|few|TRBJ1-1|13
CASSPRALTEAFF
TGTGCCAGCAGCCCCCGGGCCCTAACTGAAGCTTTCTTT
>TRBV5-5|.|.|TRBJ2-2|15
CASSWRGANTGELFF
TGTGCCAGCAGCTGGAGGGGTGCGAACACCGGGGAGCTGTTTTTT
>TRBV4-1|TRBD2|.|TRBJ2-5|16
CASSPGTSLPQETQYF
TGCGCCAGCAGCCCCGGGACTAGTCTACCCCAAGAGACCCAGTACTTC
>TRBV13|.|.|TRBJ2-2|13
CASGLRGTGELFF
TGTGCCAGCGGGCTCAGGGGCACCGGGGAGCTGTTTTTT